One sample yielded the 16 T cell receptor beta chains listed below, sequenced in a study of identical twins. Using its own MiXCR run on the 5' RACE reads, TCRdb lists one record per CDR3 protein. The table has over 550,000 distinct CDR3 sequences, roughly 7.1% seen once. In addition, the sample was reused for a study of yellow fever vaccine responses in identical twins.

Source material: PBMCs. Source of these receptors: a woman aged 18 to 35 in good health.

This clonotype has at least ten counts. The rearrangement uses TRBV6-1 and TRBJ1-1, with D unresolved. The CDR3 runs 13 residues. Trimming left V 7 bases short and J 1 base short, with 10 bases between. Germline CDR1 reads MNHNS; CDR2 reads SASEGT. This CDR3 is CASTFMGNTEAFF. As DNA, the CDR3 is TGTGCCAGCACCTTTATGGGGAACACTGAAGCTTTCTTT.

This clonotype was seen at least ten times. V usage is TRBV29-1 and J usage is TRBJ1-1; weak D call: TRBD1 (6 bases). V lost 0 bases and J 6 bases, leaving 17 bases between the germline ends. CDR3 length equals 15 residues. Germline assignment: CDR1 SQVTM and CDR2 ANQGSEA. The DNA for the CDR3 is TGCAGCGTTGAAGATCTGTTCGGGGGCCGTCCTGAAGCTTTCTTT. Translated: CSVEDLFGGRPEAFF.

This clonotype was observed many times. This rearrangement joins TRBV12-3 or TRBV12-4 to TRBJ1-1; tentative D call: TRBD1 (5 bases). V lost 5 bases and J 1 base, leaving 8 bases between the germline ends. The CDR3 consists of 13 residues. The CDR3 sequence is CASSTDRNTEAFF. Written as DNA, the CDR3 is TGTGCCAGCAGTACCGACAGGAACACTGAAGCTTTCTTT.

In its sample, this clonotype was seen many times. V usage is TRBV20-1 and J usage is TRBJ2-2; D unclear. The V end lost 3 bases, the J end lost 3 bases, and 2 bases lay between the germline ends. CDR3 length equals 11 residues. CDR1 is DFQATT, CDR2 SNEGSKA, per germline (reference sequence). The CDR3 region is CSARDTGELFF. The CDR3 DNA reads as TGCAGTGCTAGGGACACCGGGGAGCTGTTTTTT.

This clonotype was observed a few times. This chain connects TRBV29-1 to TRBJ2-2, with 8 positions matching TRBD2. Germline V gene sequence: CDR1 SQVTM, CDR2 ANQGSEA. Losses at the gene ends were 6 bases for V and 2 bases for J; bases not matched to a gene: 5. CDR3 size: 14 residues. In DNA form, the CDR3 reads TGCAGCGTCCGGCGGGGGGCAAACACCGGGGAGCTGTTTTTT. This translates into CSVRRGANTGELFF.

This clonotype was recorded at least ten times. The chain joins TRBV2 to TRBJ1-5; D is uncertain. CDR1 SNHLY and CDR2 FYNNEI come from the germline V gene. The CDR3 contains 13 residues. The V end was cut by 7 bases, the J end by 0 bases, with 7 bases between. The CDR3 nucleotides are TGTGCCAGCAATCGCTTTAGCAATCAGCCCCAGCATTTT. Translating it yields CASNRFSNQPQHF.

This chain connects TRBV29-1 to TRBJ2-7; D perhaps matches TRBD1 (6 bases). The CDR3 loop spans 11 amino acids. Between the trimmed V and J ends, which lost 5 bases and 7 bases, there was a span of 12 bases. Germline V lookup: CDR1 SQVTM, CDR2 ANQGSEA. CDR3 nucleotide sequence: TGCAGCGTTACCTATACAGGGGAGCAGTACGTC. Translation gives CSVTYTGEQYV.

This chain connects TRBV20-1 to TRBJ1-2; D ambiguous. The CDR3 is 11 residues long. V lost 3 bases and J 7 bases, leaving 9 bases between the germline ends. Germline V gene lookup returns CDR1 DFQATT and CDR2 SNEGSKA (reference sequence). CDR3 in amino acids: CSASSRAGYTF. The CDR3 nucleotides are TGCAGTGCTAGTTCTAGGGCTGGCTACACCTTC.

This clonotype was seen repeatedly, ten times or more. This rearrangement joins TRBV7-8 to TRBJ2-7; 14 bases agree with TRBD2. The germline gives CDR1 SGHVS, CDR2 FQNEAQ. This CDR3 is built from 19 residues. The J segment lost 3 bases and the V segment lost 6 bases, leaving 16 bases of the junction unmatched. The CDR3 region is CASRTLIARLAGGVYEQYF. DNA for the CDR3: TGTGCCAGCAGAACCCTGATCGCGCGACTAGCGGGAGGGGTCTACGAGCAGTACTTC.

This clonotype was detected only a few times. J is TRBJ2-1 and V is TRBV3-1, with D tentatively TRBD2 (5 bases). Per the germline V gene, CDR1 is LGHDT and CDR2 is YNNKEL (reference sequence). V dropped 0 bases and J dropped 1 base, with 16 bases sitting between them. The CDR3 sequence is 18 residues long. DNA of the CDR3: TGTGCCAGCAGCCAAGATGGGGTGGAGGCGAAATCCTACAATGAGCAGTTCTTC. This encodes CASSQDGVEAKSYNEQFF.

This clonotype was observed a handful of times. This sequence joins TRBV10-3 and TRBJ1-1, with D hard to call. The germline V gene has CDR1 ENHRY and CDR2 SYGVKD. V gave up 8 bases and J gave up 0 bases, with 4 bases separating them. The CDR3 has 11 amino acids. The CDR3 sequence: CAIGMNTEAFF. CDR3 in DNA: TGTGCCATCGGGATGAACACTGAAGCTTTCTTT.

The CDR3 sequence: CASSALNEKLFF. CDR3 coding DNA: TGTGCCAGCAGCGCCCTTAATGAAAAACTGTTTTTT. The V and J genes are TRBV9 and TRBJ1-4; no clear D gene. The germline V gene has CDR1 SGDLS and CDR2 YYNGEE. CDR3 length: 12 amino acids. The germline V and J ends were trimmed by 3 bases and 4 bases, with 4 bases remaining between them.

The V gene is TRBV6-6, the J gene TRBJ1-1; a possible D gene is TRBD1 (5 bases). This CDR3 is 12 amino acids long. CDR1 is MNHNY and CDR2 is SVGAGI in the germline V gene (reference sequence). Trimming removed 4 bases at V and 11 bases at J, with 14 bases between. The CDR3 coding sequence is TGTGCCAGCAGTTCAATCAGGGTTAGGGCTTTCTTT. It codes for CASSSIRVRAFF.

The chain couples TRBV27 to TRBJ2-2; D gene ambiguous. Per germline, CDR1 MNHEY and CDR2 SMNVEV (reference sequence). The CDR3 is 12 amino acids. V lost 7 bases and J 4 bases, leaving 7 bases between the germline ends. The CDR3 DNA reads TGTGCCAGCAAGAGAACCACCGGGGAGCTGTTTTTT. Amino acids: CASKRTTGELFF.

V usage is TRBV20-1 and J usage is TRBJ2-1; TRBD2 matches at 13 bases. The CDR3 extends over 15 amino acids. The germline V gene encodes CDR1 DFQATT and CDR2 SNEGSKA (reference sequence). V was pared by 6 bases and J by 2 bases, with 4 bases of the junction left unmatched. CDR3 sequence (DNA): TGCAGTGCCCCTGGACTAGCGGGGGCCTACAATGAGCAGTTCTTC. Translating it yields CSAPGLAGAYNEQFF.

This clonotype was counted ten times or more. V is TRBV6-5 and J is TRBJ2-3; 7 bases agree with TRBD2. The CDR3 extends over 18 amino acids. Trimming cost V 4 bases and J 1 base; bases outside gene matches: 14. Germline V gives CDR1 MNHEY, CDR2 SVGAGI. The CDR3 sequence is CASSSFPNLSGGTDTQYF. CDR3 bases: TGTGCCAGCAGTTCCTTCCCCAATTTAAGCGGGGGCACAGATACGCAGTATTTT.